This T cell receptor beta chain originates from a study of blood T cell repertoires in COVID-19. Background on the study: The analysed material was cDNA or gDNA that came from T cells, B-cell-depleted T cells, or PBMCs.

Produced via immunoSEQ multiplex PCR; TCRdb's table is partial and in-frame only. The sample records roughly 120,000 clones, 70% to 90% being singletons. The CDR3 is made up of 15 amino acids. Germline CDR1 reads MRHNA; CDR2 reads SNTAGT. V gave up 3 bases and J gave up 2 bases, with 12 bases separating them. Sequencing used peripheral blood. This clonotype was obtained from a man between 25 and 39 years old with acute or convalescent COVID-19. The chain has TRBV6-4 and TRBJ2-3, with TRBD2 as a possible D gene (5 bases). The CDR3 reads CASSEGLTNTDTQYF. In nucleotides, the CDR3 is TGTGCCAGCAGTGAAGGACTCACTAACACAGATACGCAGTATTTT.